Each of the 20 T cell receptor beta chains below was sequenced from the same sample in a study of cytomegalovirus exposure and HLA in healthy donors. The PCR contained 60 Vbeta and 13 Jbeta primers. The assay was immunoSEQ multiplex PCR, and TCRdb's table has in-frame clones only and misses some. The top ten clones hold about 3.5% of a sample with approximately 120,000 clones, around 78% of them seen once. The sequenced material came from PBMCs. These receptor sequences come from a man in his forties or fifties in good health and CMV-seronegative.

V usage is TRBV29-1 and J usage is TRBJ1-2, with D possibly TRBD1 on 6 matching bases. V lost 2 bases, J lost 8 bases, and 21 bases lay in between. CDR3 length: 15 amino acids. Germline V lookup: CDR1 SQVTM, CDR2 ANQGSEA. The CDR3 sequence: CSVELGGKQGYGYTF. The CDR3 bases are TGCAGCGTTGAATTGGGGGGGAAACAGGGTTACGGCTACACCTTC.

This sequence joins TRBV7-9 and TRBJ1-1; D ambiguous. Germline lookup yields CDR1 SEHNR and CDR2 FQNEAQ (reference sequence). Trimming removed 2 bases at V and 0 bases at J, with 13 bases between. This CDR3 contains 16 residues. The CDR3 nucleotides are TGTGCCAGCAGCTTAATGTCGGTCTCGATGAACACTGAAGCTTTCTTT. This codes for CASSLMSVSMNTEAFF.

This rearrangement joins TRBV7-8 to TRBJ1-2; TRBD1 matches at 7 bases. V gave up 5 bases and J gave up 5 bases; unmatched junction bases: 11. Germline values: CDR1 SGHVS, CDR2 FQNEAQ. This CDR3 has 15 residues. The CDR3 DNA reads TGTGCCAGCAGCCAACCCGACAGGGCAGGGTATGGCTACACCTTC. Amino acids: CASSQPDRAGYGYTF.

The chain employs TRBV7-6 and TRBJ2-2; D is possibly TRBD1 (6 bases). The CDR3 is 14 residues long. Germline V gene data show CDR1 as SGHVS and CDR2 as FNYEAQ. This CDR3 reads CARPLQGKAGELFF. CDR3 coding DNA: TGTGCACGCCCCCTCCAGGGGAAGGCCGGGGAGCTGTTTTTT.

CDR3 in amino acids: CASSKGGGQKGREQYF. The CDR3 bases are TGTGCCAGCAGCAAAGGGGGCGGCCAGAAAGGGCGCGAGCAGTACTTC. This chain connects TRBV7-9 to TRBJ2-7, with 7 bases lining up with TRBD1. V shed 5 bases and J 6 bases; nucleotides not matched to a gene: 16. Per germline, CDR1 SEHNR and CDR2 FQNEAQ (reference sequence). The CDR3 is made up of 16 amino acids.

This sequence joins TRBV18 and TRBJ2-3, with a tentative D call TRBD1 (5 bases). The germline CDR1 and CDR2 sequences are KGHSH and LQKENI. Deletions cut 3 bases from V and 1 base from J, with 11 bases between. The CDR3 has 15 residues. CDR3: CASSPIGAGTDTQYF. CDR3 DNA: TGTGCCAGCTCACCGATTGGGGCCGGCACAGATACGCAGTATTTT.

This clone has a handful of counts. For the CDR3, the DNA is TGCGCCAGTCAGATGTACTCTGGAAACACCATATATTTT. Encoded protein: CASQMYSGNTIYF. The chain employs TRBV10-2 and TRBJ1-3; no clear D. The CDR3 loop spans 13 amino acids. The V end was cut by 9 bases, the J end by 0 bases, with 9 bases between. Germline CDR1 WSHSY, CDR2 SAAADI.

The chain combines TRBV25-1 with TRBJ1-2, with 7 nucleotides matching TRBD1. The CDR3 covers 14 residues. The ends lost 3 bases at V and 4 bases at J; junction bases unmatched: 5. The germline gives CDR1 MGHDK, CDR2 SYGVNS. This chain's CDR3 is CASSEGTVVYGYTF. CDR3 in DNA: TGTGCCAGCAGTGAGGGGACAGTGGTCTATGGCTACACCTTC.

This clone was observed a few times. The CDR3 DNA is TGTGCCAGCAGCTTGAATTCGGGGTTCGGGACTGAAGCTTTCTTT. The encoded protein is CASSLNSGFGTEAFF. The V gene is TRBV5-4, the J gene TRBJ1-1; no clear D gene. Deletions cut 1 base from V and 5 bases from J, with 15 bases between. Germline V gene lookup returns CDR1 SGHNT and CDR2 YYREEE (reference sequence). This CDR3 region has 15 residues.

This clone showed up just once. V gene TRBV7-9 combines with J gene TRBJ1-5; TRBD1 might be the D (5 bases). V lost 1 base and J 5 bases, leaving 6 bases between the germline ends. Germline-derived CDR1 and CDR2 are SEHNR and FQNEAQ (reference sequence). The CDR3 has 13 residues. CDR3 bases: TGTGCCAGCAGCTTAGGGGGCTATCAGCCCCAGCATTTT. Amino acid sequence: CASSLGGYQPQHF.

This sequence joins TRBV4-3 and TRBJ2-2; 7 bases agree with TRBD2. The CDR3 totals 17 residues. The V segment lost 5 bases and the J segment 5 bases; nucleotides outside the gene matches: 14. Per the germline V gene, CDR1 is LGHNA and CDR2 is YSLEER. The CDR3 loop is CASSSQGGGRETGELFF. DNA of the CDR3: TGCGCCAGCAGCAGCCAAGGCGGGGGTAGGGAGACCGGGGAGCTGTTTTTT.

V and J are TRBV19 and TRBJ2-7; D uncertain. Trimming took off 5 bases at V and 1 base at J, with 12 bases between the two ends. The CDR3 spans 14 residues. The germline CDR1 and CDR2 sequences are LNHDA and SQIVND (reference sequence). CDR3: CASSLGFGSYEQYF. In nucleotides, the CDR3 is TGTGCCAGTAGTCTCGGGTTTGGGTCCTACGAGCAGTACTTC. The full variable domain, rest sourced from reference TRBV19 and TRBJ2-7, is DGGITQSPKYLFRKEGQNVTLSCEQNLNHDAMYWYRQDPGQGLRLIYYSQIVNDFQKGDIAEGYSVSREKKESFPLTVTSAQKNPTAFYLCASSLGFGSYEQYFGPGTRLTVT.

This clone has a single count. The J gene is TRBJ1-2, the V gene TRBV27; possibly TRBD1 for D (5 bases). CDR1 is MNHEY, CDR2 SMNVEV, per germline (reference sequence). CDR3 length equals 14 residues. The ends were cut back, 4 bases at V and 4 bases at J, with 13 bases in the middle. DNA of the CDR3: TGTGCCAGCAGTTCCTGGGGGGAGATCTATGGCTACACCTTC. Its translation is CASSSWGEIYGYTF.

This sequence joins TRBV15 and TRBJ2-7, with 8 bases fitting TRBD1. Germline-derived CDR1 and CDR2 are LNHNV and YYDKDF (reference sequence). V dropped 4 bases and J dropped 5; count of bases not matched to a gene: 7. There are 14 residues in the CDR3. CDR3 bases: TGTGCCACCAGCATTAGACAGGGGTCCCACGAGCAGTACTTC. Its protein product is CATSIRQGSHEQYF.

This clone was picked up one time. This chain links TRBV9 with TRBJ2-2; D is perhaps TRBD1 (6 bases). Germline CDR1 SGDLS, CDR2 YYNGEE. Deletions cut 2 bases from V and 2 bases from J, with 10 bases between. The CDR3 has 15 residues. The CDR3 sequence: CASSVRTDNTGELFF. CDR3 nucleotides: TGTGCCAGCAGCGTTCGGACAGATAACACCGGGGAGCTGTTTTTT.

J is TRBJ1-1 and V is TRBV19; D might be TRBD1 (6 bases). The CDR3 loop spans 14 amino acids. The V gene lost 5 bases and the J gene lost 2 bases, with 12 bases spanning the gap. The germline V gene encodes CDR1 LNHDA and CDR2 SQIVND (reference sequence). CDR3 sequence: CASSHGTTNTEAFF. The CDR3 region has the DNA TGTGCCAGTAGTCACGGGACAACAAACACTGAAGCTTTCTTT.

This clone was found a few times. The CDR3 region has the DNA TGTGCCAGCAGCAAAAGACCAGGCGGGGACGAGCAGTACTTC. Translated, it gives CASSKRPGGDEQYF. V is TRBV9 and J is TRBJ2-7, with a possible D match to TRBD2 (6 bases). The CDR3 runs 14 residues. Germline values: CDR1 SGDLS, CDR2 YYNGEE. V lost 4 bases and J lost 5, with 16 bases in between.

The chain joins TRBV19 to TRBJ1-1; D gene uncertain. Per the germline V gene, CDR1 is LNHDA and CDR2 is SQIVND (reference sequence). The CDR3 is 12 amino acids. Trimming left V 5 bases short and J 1 base short, with 5 bases between. The CDR3 reads CASSFRNTEAFF. The DNA for the CDR3 is TGTGCCAGTAGTTTCAGGAACACTGAAGCTTTCTTT.

The V gene is TRBV7-9, the J gene TRBJ1-1, with 8 bases that match TRBD1. J gave up 3 bases and V 3 bases, and 6 bases lay outside the gene matches. This CDR3 is built from 15 residues. CDR1 and CDR2 from the germline V gene are SEHNR and FQNEAQ (reference sequence). The CDR3 reads CASSFLQTGDTEAFF. The CDR3, as DNA: TGTGCCAGCAGCTTCCTACAGACAGGGGACACTGAAGCTTTCTTT.

The chain carries TRBV4-1 and TRBJ2-5, with a weak D call TRBD2 (6 bases). The CDR3 has 15 residues. Germline V gene data show CDR1 as MGHRA and CDR2 as YSYEKL. Trimming cost V 4 bases and J 2 bases, with 14 bases left between them. CDR3 sequence reads: CASSPMEGWQETQYF. CDR3 bases: TGCGCCAGCAGCCCCATGGAGGGTTGGCAAGAGACCCAGTACTTC.